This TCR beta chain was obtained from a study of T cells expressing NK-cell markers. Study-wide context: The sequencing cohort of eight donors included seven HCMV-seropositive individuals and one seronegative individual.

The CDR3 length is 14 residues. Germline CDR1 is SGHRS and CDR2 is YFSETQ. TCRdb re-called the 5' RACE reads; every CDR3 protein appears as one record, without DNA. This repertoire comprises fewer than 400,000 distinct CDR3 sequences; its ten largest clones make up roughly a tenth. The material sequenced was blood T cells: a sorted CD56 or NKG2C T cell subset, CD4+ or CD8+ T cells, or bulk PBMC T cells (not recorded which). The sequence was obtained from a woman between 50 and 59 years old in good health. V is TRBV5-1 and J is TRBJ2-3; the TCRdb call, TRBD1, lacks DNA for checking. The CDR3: CASSSRTSTDTQYF.